These 23 T cell receptor beta chains were all obtained from the same sample, sequenced in a study of control samples from healthy donors and cancer patients (TCRdb year 2020). Library creation used the immunoSEQ multiplex PCR assay. Sourced from immuneACCESS, this table was stored by TCRdb with only in-frame sequences that have V and J called. A share of the clones is absent; for the studies checked, an unresolved V gene accounts for under half, and the remainder has no known explanation. The sample table shows around 100,000 clones, and around 88% are seen once. The ten largest make up about 18% of the sample. Sequenced sample: PBMCs. The receptors shown here come from a man between 60 and 75 years old with lung cancer.

This clone has just one count. The chain carries TRBV30 and TRBJ2-3, with D perhaps matching TRBD1 (7 bases). Germline loops: CDR1 GTSNPN, CDR2 SVGIG (reference sequence). CDR3 length: 16 residues. With 2 bases removed from V and 3 bases from J, the gap between germline ends came to 18 bases. CDR3 sequence reads: CAWSRRGLGETDTQYF. CDR3 nucleotides: TGTGCCTGGAGTAGGAGGGGGCTTGGGGAGACAGATACGCAGTATTTT.

This clone was seen only a few times. The chain employs TRBV5-5 and TRBJ1-5, with D unclear. Trimming shortened V by 1 base and J by 5 bases, and 19 bases separated the two germline ends. Germline V lookup: CDR1 SGHKS, CDR2 YYEKEE (reference sequence). This CDR3 contains 17 residues. For the CDR3, the DNA is TGTGCCAGCAGCTTGTTTACGATCAGAGTCTTCGATCAGCCCCAGCATTTT. It encodes CASSLFTIRVFDQPQHF.

The rearrangement links TRBV7-9 to TRBJ1-4; D call uncertain. The V gene's germline CDR1 is SEHNR and CDR2 FQNEAQ (reference sequence). V dropped 2 bases and J dropped 7 bases, with 11 bases sitting between them. This CDR3 region has 14 residues. CDR3 protein: CASSLSTIGEKLFF. The CDR3 DNA sequence: TGTGCCAGCAGCTTATCGACTATAGGTGAAAAACTGTTTTTT.

The V and J genes are TRBV5-1 and TRBJ1-4; D is undetermined. The CDR3 extends over 14 amino acids. From germline, CDR1 is SGHRS and CDR2 YFSETQ. Trimming stripped 1 base from V and 6 bases from J, with 10 bases between. DNA of the CDR3: TGCGCCAGCAGCTTGTCCAGGAGTGATGAAAAACTGTTTTTT. It translates to CASSLSRSDEKLFF.

This rearrangement joins TRBV10-2 to TRBJ1-3, with D maybe TRBD1 (5 bases). V was pared by 0 bases and J by 1 base, with 7 bases between. This CDR3 has 15 residues. Germline-derived CDR1 and CDR2 are WSHSY and SAAADI. CDR3 sequence (DNA): TGCGCCAGCAGTGAGTCAAGGGGATCTGGAAACACCATATATTTT. Its translation: CASSESRGSGNTIYF.

The chain combines TRBV11-2 with TRBJ1-1; D unresolved. CDR1 and CDR2 from the germline V gene are SGHAT and FQNNGV. CDR3 length equals 13 residues. V was pared by 2 bases and J by 2 bases, with 6 bases between. The CDR3 coding sequence is TGTGCCAGCAGCTTAAAGGGAAACACTGAAGCTTTCTTT. This gives the protein CASSLKGNTEAFF. Together with reference TRBV11-2 and TRBJ1-1, the CDR3 gives the full variable domain: EAGVAQSPRYKIIEKRQSVAFWCNPISGHATLYWYQQILGQGPKLLIQFQNNGVVDDSQLPKDRFSAERLKGVDSTLKIQPAKLEDSAVYLCASSLKGNTEAFFGQGTRLTVV.

V usage is TRBV12-3 or TRBV12-4 and J usage is TRBJ1-2; D gene ambiguous. This CDR3 contains 11 residues. The ends were cut back, 6 bases at V and 8 bases at J, with 10 bases in the middle. The CDR3 spells CASSTRGGYTF. CDR3 DNA sequence: TGTGCCAGCAGCACTAGAGGGGGCTACACCTTC.

V usage is TRBV4-1 and J usage is TRBJ1-5; 8 bases are shared with TRBD1. The CDR3 consists of 14 residues. Germline CDR1 MGHRA, CDR2 YSYEKL. After removal of 3 bases from V and 5 bases from J, the junction contained 3 bases not matched to a gene. CDR3 amino acids: CASSQGTGDQPQHF. The CDR3, as DNA: TGCGCCAGCAGCCAGGGGACAGGCGATCAGCCCCAGCATTTT.

This clone was seen repeatedly, ten times or more. This rearrangement joins TRBV18 to TRBJ1-5; no clear D gene. The CDR3 spans 14 residues. Trimming removed 2 bases at V and 2 bases at J, with 7 bases between. Germline loops: CDR1 KGHSH, CDR2 LQKENI. CDR3 nucleotides: TGTGCCAGCTCACCAAAAATCGGCAATCAGCCCCAGCATTTT. This encodes CASSPKIGNQPQHF.

In this sample, this clone turned up once. This sequence joins TRBV5-1 and TRBJ1-4; 7 bases align to TRBD1. The length of the CDR3 is 14 residues. Germline assignment: CDR1 SGHRS and CDR2 YFSETQ. J gave up 3 bases and V 4 bases, and 3 bases lay outside the gene matches. The CDR3 DNA reads as TGCGCCAGCAGCCAAGACAGGGCTAATGAAAAACTGTTTTTT. This codes for CASSQDRANEKLFF. Filled out from reference TRBV5-1 and TRBJ1-4, the complete variable domain reads KAGVTQTPRYLIKTRGQQVTLSCSPISGHRSVSWYQQTPGQGLQFLFEYFSETQRNKGNFPGRFSGRQFSNSRSEMNVSTLELGDSALYLCASSQDRANEKLFFGSGTQLSVL.

The chain employs TRBV6-1 and TRBJ2-1, with D possibly being TRBD1 (6 bases). The V end lost 2 bases, the J end lost 1 base, and 15 bases lay between the germline ends. CDR3 length: 17 residues. Germline CDR1 MNHNS, CDR2 SASEGT. DNA for the CDR3: TGTGCCAGCAGTGAAACAGGGTGGTATGGGTCCTACAATGAGCAGTTCTTC. Translating it yields CASSETGWYGSYNEQFF.

The chain links TRBV19 to TRBJ1-1; D uncertain. The V end lost 4 bases, the J end lost 6 bases, and 15 bases lay between the germline ends. Germline CDR1 reads LNHDA; CDR2 reads SQIVND (reference sequence). This CDR3 is built from 14 residues. Here the CDR3 DNA reads TGTGCCAGTAGTACCGGACCGGGTGCGGCTGAAGCTTTCTTT. This codes for CASSTGPGAAEAFF.

This clone was seen a few times. The chain couples TRBV3-1 (or the pseudogene TRBV3-2) to TRBJ2-7; D is unresolved. The CDR3 is made up of 14 amino acids. Germline CDR1 and CDR2: LGHDT and YNNKEL (reference sequence). V shed 4 bases and J shed 4 bases, with 14 bases lying between them. CDR3 sequence reads: CASSRFTVAYEQYF. CDR3 DNA: TGTGCCAGCAGCCGTTTCACAGTGGCGTACGAGCAGTACTTC.

The chain uses TRBV7-9 and TRBJ2-3; 12 bases align to TRBD2. With V trimmed by 4 bases and J by 3 bases, 8 bases remained unmatched. This CDR3 has 17 amino acids. Germline-derived CDR1 and CDR2 are SEHNR and FQNEAQ (reference sequence). The CDR3 region is CASSSTLAGGPTDTQYF. The CDR3 DNA reads TGTGCCAGCAGCTCAACCCTAGCGGGGGGGCCGACAGATACGCAGTATTTT.

This chain uses TRBV9 with TRBJ2-7; D remains ambiguous. Germline CDR1 SGDLS, CDR2 YYNGEE. CDR3 length equals 13 residues. V was trimmed by 0 bases and J by 0 bases, leaving 4 bases between them. The CDR3 region has the DNA TGTGCCAGCAGCGTAGGGTTCTCCTACGAGCAGTACTTC. Encoded protein: CASSVGFSYEQYF.

This clone is a singleton in its sample. The V and J genes are TRBV14 and TRBJ2-7; D unresolved. CDR1 SGHDN and CDR2 FVKESK come from the germline V gene. Trimming removed 8 bases at V and 5 bases at J, with 13 bases between. The CDR3 sequence is 12 residues long. The CDR3 loop is CASRLKGHEQYF. The CDR3 region has the DNA TGTGCCAGCCGCCTGAAAGGGCACGAGCAGTACTTC.

The J gene is TRBJ1-2, the V gene TRBV7-6; D is perhaps TRBD1 (5 bases). The V gene's germline CDR1 is SGHVS and CDR2 FNYEAQ. There are 16 residues in the CDR3. Trimming shortened V by 1 base and J by 0 bases, and 12 bases separated the two germline ends. The CDR3 region is CASSLDGALSNYGYTF. The CDR3 nucleotides are TGTGCCAGCAGCTTAGATGGGGCGCTCTCTAACTATGGCTACACCTTC.

This clone was detected only once. The rearrangement joins TRBV11-2 to TRBJ2-3; 7 bases are a match to TRBD1. The CDR3 loop spans 14 amino acids. J was trimmed by 11 bases and V by 6 bases; bases with no gene match: 14. Germline CDR1 SGHAT, CDR2 FQNNGV. CDR3 bases: TGTGCCAGCAGTGAACCATCTGACAGGGAAAGGCAGTATTTT. Amino acids: CASSEPSDRERQYF.

V is TRBV2 and J is TRBJ2-2, with 7 bases identical to TRBD2. The CDR3 is 11 amino acids. The trim removed 11 bases at V and 3 bases at J, leaving 0 bases unmatched. From germline, CDR1 is SNHLY and CDR2 FYNNEI. The CDR3 loop is CAGGDTGELFF. The CDR3, as DNA: TGTGCCGGGGGGGACACCGGGGAGCTGTTTTTT. Complete variable domain (other parts from reference TRBV2 and TRBJ2-2): EPEVTQTPSHQVTQMGQEVILRCVPISNHLYFYWYRQILGQKVEFLVSFYNNEISEKSEIFDDQFSVERPDGSNFTLKIRSTKLEDSAMYFCAGGDTGELFFGEGSRLTVL.

This CDR3 is CASSLAFGGGYEQYF. DNA of the CDR3: TGTGCCAGCAGCTTAGCGTTCGGGGGAGGTTACGAGCAGTACTTC. The rearrangement links TRBV7-2 to TRBJ2-7; the D gene is possibly TRBD2 (6 bases). Germline CDR1 reads SGHTA; CDR2 reads FQGNSA. The CDR3 spans 15 residues. V was pared by 0 bases and J by 4 bases, with 13 bases between.

The count of this clone is one. The J gene is TRBJ1-2, the V gene TRBV7-2, with D possibly being TRBD1 (5 bases). Trimming left V 1 base short and J 4 bases short, with 10 bases between. The CDR3 has 14 amino acids. Germline V lookup: CDR1 SGHTA, CDR2 FQGNSA. CDR3 sequence (DNA): TGTGCCAGCAGCTTAGGTAGGGGCATCTATGGCTACACCTTC. Protein product: CASSLGRGIYGYTF.

This clone was counted once. This chain uses TRBV9 with TRBJ1-3; D is uncertain. V was cut by 5 bases and J by 0 bases, with 6 bases left in between. CDR1 SGDLS and CDR2 YYNGEE come from the germline V gene. The length of the CDR3 is 13 residues. For the CDR3, the DNA is TGTGCCAGCAGTCGCAGCTCTGGAAACACCATATATTTT. Its protein product is CASSRSSGNTIYF. Full variable domain (rest looked up from reference TRBV9 and TRBJ1-3): DSGVTQTPKHLITATGQRVTLRCSPRSGDLSVYWYQQSLDQGLQFLIQYYNGEERAKGNILERFSAQQFPDLHSELNLSSLELGDSALYFCASSRSSGNTIYFGEGSWLTVV.

V usage is TRBV9 and J usage is TRBJ1-2; tentative D call: TRBD1 (6 bases). This CDR3 region has 18 residues. CDR1 is SGDLS and CDR2 is YYNGEE in the germline V gene. V lost 2 bases and J lost 0, with 20 bases in between. The CDR3 sequence is CASSVPIWTENTNYGYTF. CDR3 DNA: TGTGCCAGCAGCGTGCCAATTTGGACAGAAAATACTAACTATGGCTACACCTTC.